The entry below describes one TCR beta chain. The target of this receptor is not known. One base away there is no much larger clone; base qualities are not given. These data belong to a study of cytomegalovirus exposure and HLA in healthy donors (dated by TCRdb to the late 2010s). For context, the study as a whole: An earlier analysis of several hundred of the donors reported 250 to 300 Gb of sequence data and 117 million unique TCR beta sequences from some 180 million T cells. The number of typed donors differed by locus: roughly 629-630 for A, B, C, DRB1 and DQB1; 500 to 550 for DQA1; some 590 for DPA1; and about 470 for DPB1. Of the approximately 400 genotyped donors, less than 85% were placed in the genetic ancestry cluster associated with self-reported Caucasian donors. Donor age, sex, ethnicity and CMV serostatus were collected together with the repertoire data. HLA typing covered class I and class II loci at four-digit resolution. The aim of the study was to test whether cataloging public T cell receptors could identify signatures of past pathogen exposure. The study combined high-throughput TCR immunosequencing, statistical association of individual TCRs with disease status, and machine learning to predict cytomegalovirus infection status. All discovery cohort repertoires had been generated on a single sequencing platform. Using immunosequencing, the study profiled T cell repertoires from approximately 700 subjects and related those repertoires to cytomegalovirus serostatus. Besides the first cohort of around 700 subjects, a separate validation cohort made up of 120 different subjects was used. In a later genetic analysis, genome-wide SNP genotypes for about 55% of the 666 donors were used, and that subset was treated as a discovery cohort. On average, around 230,000 unique TCR beta nucleotide sequences were sequenced per donor among roughly 430 genotyped donors of the cohort, with around 19% of those sequences being non-productive. To study patterns of TCR occurrence, a later analysis re-analyzed previously published TCR beta repertoires from under 750 donors and added high-resolution HLA genotyping. To decide whether each TCR beta V gene segment behaved as functional or pseudogenic, an earlier analysis of some 600 of the donors relied on high-throughput TCR beta sequencing. Approximately 300 gigabases of sequencing data and roughly 80 million unique TCR sequences made up an early release that covered roughly 670 HLA-typed donors. Because of strong linkage in the cohort, a handful of DR-DQ haplotypes were treated as single units for association and clustering. In the later analysis, no new phenotypic data were used to find candidate immune exposures; instead, reliance was placed on TCR beta sequences and their occurrence across donors. The full study reports these points: Correlated functional status among segregating V segments might reflect linkage disequilibrium, but an unknown experimental factor could not be ruled out. Because HLA typing was missing for some donors at each locus, association tests included only the typed subset. Some IMGT-functional V segments, including TRBV6-2 and TRBV6-3, could not be distinguished by the 87-base-pair reads and were therefore excluded. A further reported finding was that TCR beta sequences accurately predicted the HLA-A and HLA-B alleles for most subjects in the first cohort. Because counts were too low, around 17 rarely observed V segments, including chromosome 9 orphons, were left out of the earlier analysis of about 500 of the donors. Sequencing depth was assumed to be roughly uniform across donors in the presence/absence analyses, though that assumption may not hold. In a later genetic analysis, fewer N-insertions in productive TCRs were reported among donors in an Asian-associated ancestry cluster than the roughly 710-donor mean. The sequencing pipeline was judged likely to have produced a cluster of highly shared sequence variants as a technical artifact. According to a later analysis, most CMV-associated TCR beta chains appeared to be HLA-restricted, and the HLA associations seemed to be driven largely by CMV exposure. In a later analysis, about 17,000 TCR beta sequences were associated with specific HLA alleles at a false discovery rate of 0.05. CMV serostatus was the only immune exposure information available for the cohort. Compared with equally common non-associated chains, HLA-associated TCR beta chains in a later analysis were more clonally expanded and had lower generation probabilities. V-gene and J-gene trimming of TCR beta chains was associated with a missense DCLRE1C variant in a later genetic analysis, and the association was replicated in an independent cohort. The authors suggested that the approach could potentially be extended to other disease states and immunological phenotypes. The cohort was sequenced for TCR beta chains only, and without alpha or paired-chain data the features that could be detected were limited. According to a later analysis, TCR association rates differed among HLA loci, with DRB1 alleles showing the most associated TCRs and HLA-C alleles showing the fewest. According to a later analysis, parvovirus B19, influenza, CMV and Epstein-Barr virus appeared linked to several top co-occurrence clusters. A total of fewer than 200 TCR beta chains were listed by the study as associated with cytomegalovirus. Most TCR sequences were seen in very few donors, while some public TCRs were found in many individuals. In vitro tests confirmed that a few of the cytomegalovirus-associated TCR beta chains recognize cytomegalovirus antigens. Broadly in line with IMGT annotations, most TCR beta V segments showed up in productive rearrangements about 90% or about 30% of the time in an earlier analysis of approximately 600 of the donors. When HLA alleles, especially DR and DQ, strongly co-occurred, attributing TCR associations to individual alleles was difficult. The classifier was reported to diagnose cytomegalovirus status with high specificity and sensitivity in both the original cohort and the validation cohort.

Receptors were amplified or captured by the immunoSEQ multiplex PCR assay. A mixture of 60 forward primers for TCR Vbeta segments and 13 reverse primers for TCR Jbeta segments was used in the multiplex PCR. The CDR3 region of rearranged TCR beta genes was amplified from genomic DNA by a multiplex PCR assay. Amplified TCR beta libraries were sequenced as 87-base-pair reads on the Illumina HiSeq System. Turning to the authors' computational methods: Across the 670 or so repertoires, a later analysis counted approximately 75 million unique TCR beta chains, about 10 million of which were shared by at least two donors. To remove PCR and sequencing errors, raw reads were error-corrected and collapsed into unique sequences using a nearest-neighbor algorithm that merged closely related sequences. V, D and J gene segments were assigned by aligning CDR3 sequences to IMGT reference sequences. For a sequence to be retained, at least a six-nucleotide match to both a V gene segment and a J gene segment was required. Rearrangements were classified as productive when the CDR3 lacked stop codons and remained in frame with V and J, and all other rearrangements were classified as non-productive. CDR3 was defined by IMGT convention, running from the second conserved V-encoded cysteine to the conserved J-encoded phenylalanine. The earlier analysis of some 550 of the donors excluded any sequence lacking an unambiguous match to a single V gene segment. In an earlier analysis of approximately 560 of the donors, a V segment was called functional when productive rearrangements were above 56.7%, and segregating when the standard deviation between donors exceeded 5%. A statistical classification framework was built to diagnose cytomegalovirus status from the catalog of TCR beta chain sequences. A later analysis assigned V and J genes by comparing TCR nucleotide sequences with IMGT/GENE-DB human TR gene sequences. Using the TCRdist pipeline, a later analysis assigned CDR3 sequences along with most-parsimonious VDJ recombination scenarios. A later analysis defined each TCR beta chain by its CDR3 amino acid sequence plus V-gene family, and excluded reads lacking a unique V-gene family. In a later analysis, 450 to 600 highly shared, low-generation-probability nucleotide sequences were removed to address suspected cross-contamination and a sequencing artifact. In a later analysis, a clonal expansion index for each public chain was calculated from normalized within-repertoire ranks of inferred template counts. In a later analysis, generation probabilities were computed with a VDJ recombination model fitted to out-of-frame rearrangements, and the resulting probabilities were checked against IGoR. A later analysis scored TCR-TCR, TCR-HLA and TCR-CMV co-occurrence with hypergeometric tests, applying a repertoire-size bias correction to TCR pairs. A later analysis estimated false discovery rates by permuting HLA or CMV assignments 20 times. A later analysis grouped co-occurring TCRs with DBSCAN, adding TCRdist sequence similarity when clustering within HLA-allele-positive subsets. Repertoires with fewer than 30,000 or more than 120,000 public chains were left out of co-occurrence clustering, as were five repertoires with anomalous nucleotide sharing. Not all clones reach the TCRdb copy of this immuneACCESS table, which keeps in-frame sequences only. Checked studies attribute under half of the gap to unresolved V genes and leave the rest unexplained. V and J calls and clone size come straight from that table; D and trimming were deduced from the DNA. The sample table lists fewer than 140,000 clones, about 70% of them with a count of one. The ten largest clones capture about 6.1% of the sample.

The cohort was made up of approximately 670 healthy bone marrow donors. At the time of sampling, all cohort members were nominally healthy, though unrecorded immune exposures were likely present. The donor tested CMV seropositive, placing the donor among the 250 to 300 seropositive members of the cohort. A peripheral blood sample was provided by each donor, and peripheral blood mononuclear cells were used for TCR beta sequencing. Genomic DNA extraction from the blood cell samples was performed with the Qiagen DNeasy Blood Extraction Kit. The germline V end is reduced by 0 bases and the J end by 8 bases; junction bases left unmatched: 5. Reading from cysteine to phenylalanine, the CDR3 counts 14 amino acids. The retained sequence is limited to the CDR3, 42 bases, with the frame set at the first base. The germline V gene gives CDR1 as SGDLS and CDR2 as YYNGEE.

Sequencing input: PBMCs. The clonotype comes from a woman aged 45 to 65 in good health and CMV-seropositive. This receptor chain uses TRBV9 and TRBJ1-2, with 9 bases in between that match TRBD1. The CDR3 corresponds to CASSVAGTGKGYTF. The DNA reads TGTGCCAGCAGCGTAGCCGGGACAGGGAAAGGCTACACCTTC.